A few counts support the clone carrying this T cell receptor (beta chain). The sample originates from a study of cytomegalovirus exposure and HLA in healthy donors. Trimming removed 0 bases at V and 0 bases at J, with 11 bases between. The germline V gene encodes CDR1 MNHEY and CDR2 SVGAGI. This CDR3 is 16 amino acids long. It was with 60 Vbeta and 13 Jbeta primers that the PCR ran. Clones were sequenced by immunoSEQ multiplex PCR, and TCRdb holds only the in-frame ones, with some missing. The sample yields roughly 150,000 clones, more than 75% seen once. Material: PBMCs. The rearrangement links TRBV6-5 to TRBJ1-2; no definite D call. The receptor's source is a male donor in good health and CMV-seronegative. The CDR3 DNA sequence: TGTGCCAGCAGTTACTCGCTGGCGGGGTCTAACTATGGCTACACCTTC. It translates to CASSYSLAGSNYGYTF.